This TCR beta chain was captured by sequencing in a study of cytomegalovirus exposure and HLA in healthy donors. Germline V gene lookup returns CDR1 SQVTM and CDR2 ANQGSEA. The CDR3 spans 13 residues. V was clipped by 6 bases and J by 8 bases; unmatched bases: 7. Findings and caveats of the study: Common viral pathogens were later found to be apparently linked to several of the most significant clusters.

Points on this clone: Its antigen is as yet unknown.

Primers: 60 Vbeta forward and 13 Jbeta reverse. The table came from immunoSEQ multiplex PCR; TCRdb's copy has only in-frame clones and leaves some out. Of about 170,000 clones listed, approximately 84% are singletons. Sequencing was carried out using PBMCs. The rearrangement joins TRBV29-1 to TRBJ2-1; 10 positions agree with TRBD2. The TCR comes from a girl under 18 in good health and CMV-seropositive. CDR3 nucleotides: TGCAGCGTGCGTACTAGCGGGGCTGATGAGCAGTTCTTC. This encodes CSVRTSGADEQFF.